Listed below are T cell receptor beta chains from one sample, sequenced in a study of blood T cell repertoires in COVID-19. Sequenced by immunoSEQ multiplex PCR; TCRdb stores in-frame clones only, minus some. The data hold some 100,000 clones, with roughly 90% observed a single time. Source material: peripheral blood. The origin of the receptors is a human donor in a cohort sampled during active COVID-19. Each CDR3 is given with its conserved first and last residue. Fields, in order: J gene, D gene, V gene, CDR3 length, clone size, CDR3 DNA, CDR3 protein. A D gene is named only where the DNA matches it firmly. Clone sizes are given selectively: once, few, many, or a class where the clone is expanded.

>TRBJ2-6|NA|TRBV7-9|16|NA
TGTGCCAGCAGCCCGGGACAAAGCTCTGGGGCCAACGTCCTGACTTTC
CASSPGQSSGANVLTF
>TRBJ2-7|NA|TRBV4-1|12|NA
TGCGCCAGCAGCTCCTCAGGGTACGAGCAGTACTTC
CASSSSGYEQYF
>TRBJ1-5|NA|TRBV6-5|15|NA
TGTGCCAGCAGTTACACGACTGGGACTGATCAGCCCCAGCATTTT
CASSYTTGTDQPQHF
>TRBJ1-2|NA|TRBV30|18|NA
TGTGCCTGGAGTCCCCCATGGGTTTTAGGGGCCACTAACTATGGCTACACCTTC
CAWSPPWVLGATNYGYTF
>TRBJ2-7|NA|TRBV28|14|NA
TGTGCCAGCACCCGCGGTGCCAGTTACAACGAGCAGTACTTC
CASTRGASYNEQYF
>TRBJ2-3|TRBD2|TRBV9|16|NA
TGTGCCAGCAGCGTGATCAGCGGGACGGCCACAGATACGCAGTATTTT
CASSVISGTATDTQYF
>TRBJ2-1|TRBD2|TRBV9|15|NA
TGTGCCAGCAGCCAGGGACTAGCGGAGACCAATGAGCAGTTCTTC
CASSQGLAETNEQFF
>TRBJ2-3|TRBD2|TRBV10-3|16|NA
TGTGCCATCAGTGACGGACTAGCGGGAGGCACAGATACGCAGTATTTT
CAISDGLAGGTDTQYF
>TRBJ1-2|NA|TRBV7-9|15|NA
TGTGCCAGCAGCCCTTTTGGCCGAGAGGACTATGGCTACACCTTC
CASSPFGREDYGYTF
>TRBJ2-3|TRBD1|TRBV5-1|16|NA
TGCGCCAGCAGCTTGGGGGGACAGCTCTTCACAGATACGCAGTATTTT
CASSLGGQLFTDTQYF
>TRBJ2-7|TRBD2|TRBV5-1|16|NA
TGCGCCAGCAGCCCTCCTAAACTAGCGGATCACTACGAGCAGTACTTC
CASSPPKLADHYEQYF
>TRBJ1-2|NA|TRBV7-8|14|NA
TGTGCCAGCAGCTTAGAACCAGCGGGGAAGGGCTACACCTTC
CASSLEPAGKGYTF
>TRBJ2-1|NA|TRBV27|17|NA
TGTGCCAGCAGTTTGCCTAGCTGGAGGGGACCCTACAATGAGCAGTTCTTC
CASSLPSWRGPYNEQFF
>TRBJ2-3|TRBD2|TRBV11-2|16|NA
TGTGCCAGCAGCGGTAGCGGGAGAGTGTACACAGATACGCAGTATTTT
CASSGSGRVYTDTQYF
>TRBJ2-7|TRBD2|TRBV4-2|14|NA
TGTGCCAGCAGCCTAGGAGCGGGGCAATACGAGCAGTACTTC
CASSLGAGQYEQYF
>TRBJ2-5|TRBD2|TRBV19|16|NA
TGTGCCAGTAGTAGAGGACTAGCGATGGGATTACAGACCCAGTACTTC
CASSRGLAMGLQTQYF
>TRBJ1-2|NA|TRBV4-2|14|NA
TGTGCCAGCAGCCAAGCGGGTCAGGGCTATGGCTACACCTTC
CASSQAGQGYGYTF
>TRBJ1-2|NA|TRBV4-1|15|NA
TGCGCCAGCAGCCAAGATTTCGGGGGTAGGTCCGGCTACACCTTC
CASSQDFGGRSGYTF
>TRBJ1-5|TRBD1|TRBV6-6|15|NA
TGTGCCAGCGCGAACACGGACAGGGAGAATCAGCCCCAGCATTTT
CASANTDRENQPQHF
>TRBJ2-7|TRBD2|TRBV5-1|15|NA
TGCGCCAGCAGCCCGCAGACTAGCGGGCTTTCGGAGCAGTACTTC
CASSPQTSGLSEQYF
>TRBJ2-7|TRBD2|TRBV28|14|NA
TGTGCCAGCAGGCCGGGGGGAGTCAGGTACGAGCAGTACTTC
CASRPGGVRYEQYF
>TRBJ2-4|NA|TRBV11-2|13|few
TGTGCCAGCAGCTTAGTCCGCGGGAACATTCAGTACTTC
CASSLVRGNIQYF